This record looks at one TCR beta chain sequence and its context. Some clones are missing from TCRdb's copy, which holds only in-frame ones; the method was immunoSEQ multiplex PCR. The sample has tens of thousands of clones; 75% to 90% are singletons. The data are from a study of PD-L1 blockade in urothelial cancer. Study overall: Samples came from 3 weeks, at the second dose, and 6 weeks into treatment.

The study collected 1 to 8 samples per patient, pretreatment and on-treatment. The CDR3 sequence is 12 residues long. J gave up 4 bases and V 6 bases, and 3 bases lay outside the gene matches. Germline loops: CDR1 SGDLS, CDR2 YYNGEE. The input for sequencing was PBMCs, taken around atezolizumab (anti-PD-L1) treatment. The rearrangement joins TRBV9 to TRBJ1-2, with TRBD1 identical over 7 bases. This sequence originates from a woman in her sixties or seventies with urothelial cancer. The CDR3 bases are TGTGCCAGCACCGGGACAGTCTATGGCTACACCTTC. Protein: CASTGTVYGYTF.